The clone carrying this T cell receptor (beta chain) occurred a few times. The antigen remains unidentified. This record belongs to a study of cytomegalovirus exposure and HLA in healthy donors. Study in general: Genotyping of more than 300 donors showed that over 80% belonged to the Caucasian-associated ancestry cluster. Findings and limits, study-wide: A missense variant in DCLRE1C was later tied to TCR beta V- and J-gene trimming. Reports indicated that the classifier achieved high specificity and sensitivity in diagnosing cytomegalovirus status. Sequencing had likely introduced a cluster of highly shared sequence variants as an artifact.

PCR involved 60 Vbeta and 13 Jbeta primers. Produced via immunoSEQ multiplex PCR; TCRdb's table is partial and in-frame only. This sample carries 150,000 to 200,000 clones, around 72% of them seen once, and the ten largest clones take roughly 7%. Trimming shortened V by 6 bases and J by 7 bases, and 15 bases separated the two germline ends. The CDR3 sequence is 14 residues long. From germline, CDR1 is SGHTA and CDR2 FQGTGA. The sample comprised PBMCs. This receptor was obtained from a woman aged 40 to 50 in good health and CMV-seropositive. The genes are TRBV7-3 and TRBJ2-2; no definite D call. CDR3 loop: CASSRYLFGGELFF. CDR3 nucleotides: TGTGCCAGCAGTCGCTATCTTTTTGGCGGGGAGCTGTTTTTT.